This T cell receptor beta chain was obtained from a study of blood T cells in healthy people across ages. Study observations and caveats: Per million T cells, TCR beta diversity dropped about linearly as age rose.

Of note for this clonotype: Its cognate antigen is unknown.

PCR was performed a second time for roughly 7 to 11 cycles using a sample-barcoded 5' primer and a J-beta primer mix. From the 5' RACE reads, TCRdb called clonotypes with MiXCR, one entry per CDR3 protein. The sample holds roughly 730,000 distinct CDR3 sequences, roughly 50% seen once. The sequenced sample was blood. This clonotype was sampled from a man aged 40-55 years in good health.

CDR3 amino acids: CATSPFRGAQETQYF. The CDR3 DNA follows: TGTGCCACCAGCCCGTTCCGGGGGGCCCAAGAGACCCAGTACTTC. This chain connects TRBV15 to TRBJ2-5; perhaps TRBD2 as D (7 bases). CDR3 length equals 15 residues. The V and J ends lost 5 bases and 1 base respectively, with 14 bases between them. Germline CDR1 and CDR2: LNHNV and YYDKDF (reference sequence).